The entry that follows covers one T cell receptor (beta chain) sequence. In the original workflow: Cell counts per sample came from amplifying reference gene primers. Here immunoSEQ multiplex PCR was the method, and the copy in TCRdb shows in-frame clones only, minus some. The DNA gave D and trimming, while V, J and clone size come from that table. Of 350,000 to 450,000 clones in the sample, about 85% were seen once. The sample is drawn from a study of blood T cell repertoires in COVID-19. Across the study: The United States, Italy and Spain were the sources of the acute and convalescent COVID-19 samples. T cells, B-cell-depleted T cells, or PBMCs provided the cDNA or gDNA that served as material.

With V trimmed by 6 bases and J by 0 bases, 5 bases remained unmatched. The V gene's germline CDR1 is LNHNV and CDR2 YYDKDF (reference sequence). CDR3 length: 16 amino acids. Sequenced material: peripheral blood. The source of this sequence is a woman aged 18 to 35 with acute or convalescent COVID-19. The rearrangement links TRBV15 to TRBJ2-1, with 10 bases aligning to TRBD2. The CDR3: CATSSAGGSSYNEQFF. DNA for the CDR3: TGTGCCACCAGTTCAGCGGGAGGGAGCTCCTACAATGAGCAGTTCTTC.